In its sample, the clone carrying this TCR beta chain was seen many times. These data are taken from a study of patients and donors after allogeneic stem cell transplantation. A single record per CDR3 protein comes from TCRdb applying MiXCR to the RT-PCR reads. The data contain approximately 88,000 distinct CDR3 sequences, around 5% of them singletons. This clonotype was sampled from a human donor who was either an allogeneic HSCT recipient or a stem cell or donor lymphocyte infusion donor (not recorded which). It is not recorded whose cells these are; they may come from a transplant donor. The sequencing sample was made of blood, either unsorted or a sorted T cell fraction (not recorded which).

The CDR3 loop is CASDRGLVDEQFF. CDR3 in DNA: TGTGCCAGCGACCGGGGGCTAGTGGATGAGCAGTTCTTC. The chain has TRBV12-3 or TRBV12-4 and TRBJ2-1; possibly TRBD1 or TRBD2 for D (6 bases each). The V end was cut by 8 bases, the J end by 8 bases, with 16 bases between. The CDR3 has 13 residues.